These 3 T cell receptor beta chains share one sample of origin, sequenced in a study of blood T cells in healthy people across ages. For the second PCR, which ran for roughly 6 to 12 cycles, a sample-barcoded 5' primer and a J-beta primer mix were used. From the 5' RACE reads, TCRdb called clonotypes with MiXCR, one entry per CDR3 protein. The sample carries around 990,000 distinct CDR3 sequences, approximately 25% recorded once. This sample also belongs to another study, concerning T cells of mothers and their children.

The sample was blood. Receptor source: a girl aged 2-9 years in good health.

The gene calls are TRBV5-1 and TRBJ2-7; TRBD1 is a possible D gene (5 bases). V was clipped by 5 bases and J by 6 bases, with 12 bases between them. Germline loops: CDR1 SGHRS, CDR2 YFSETQ. The CDR3 consists of 12 residues. The CDR3 loop reads CASRTDSVEQYF. The CDR3 nucleotides read TGCGCCAGCAGGACCGACAGCGTCGAGCAGTACTTC.

The DNA for the CDR3 is TGTGCCAGCAGCCAAGATCTGGGGCTTTCAGGGGGTGCGTTCTTC. Its translation: CASSQDLGLSGGAFF. The V call is TRBV14, the J call TRBJ2-1; 7 positions match TRBD1. Germline V gene data show CDR1 as SGHDN and CDR2 as FVKESK. V dropped 0 bases and J dropped 15; count of bases not matched to a gene: 14. The CDR3 extends over 15 amino acids. Full variable domain (missing parts from reference TRBV14 and TRBJ2-1): EAGVTQFPSHSVIEKGQTVTLRCDPISGHDNLYWYRRVMGKEIKFLLHFVKESKQDESGMPNNRFLAERTGGTYSTLKVQPAELEDSGVYFCASSQDLGLSGGAFFGPGTRLTVL.

This clonotype was detected only a few times. The chain is built from TRBV6-1 and TRBJ1-2, with D hard to call. This CDR3 region has 13 residues. V was cut by 2 bases and J by 2 bases, with 6 bases left in between. Per germline, CDR1 MNHNS and CDR2 SASEGT. The CDR3 DNA sequence: TGTGCCAGCAGTGAAAGAGCGAACTATGGCTACACCTTC. It is translated as CASSERANYGYTF.